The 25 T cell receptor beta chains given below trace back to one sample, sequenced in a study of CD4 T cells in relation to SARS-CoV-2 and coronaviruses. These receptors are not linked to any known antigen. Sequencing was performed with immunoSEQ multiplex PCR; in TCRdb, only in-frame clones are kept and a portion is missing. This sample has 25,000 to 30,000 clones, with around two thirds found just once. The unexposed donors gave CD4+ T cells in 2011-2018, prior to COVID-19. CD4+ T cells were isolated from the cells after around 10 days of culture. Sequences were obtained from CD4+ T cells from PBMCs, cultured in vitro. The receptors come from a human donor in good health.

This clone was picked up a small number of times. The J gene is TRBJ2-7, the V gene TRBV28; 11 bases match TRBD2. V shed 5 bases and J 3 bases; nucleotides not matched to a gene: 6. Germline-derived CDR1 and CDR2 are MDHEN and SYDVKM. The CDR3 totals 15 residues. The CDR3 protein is CASSGGLAAVYEQYF. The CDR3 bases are TGTGCCAGCAGTGGGGGACTAGCGGCTGTCTACGAGCAGTACTTC. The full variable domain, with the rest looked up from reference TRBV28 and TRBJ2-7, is DVKVTQSSRYLVKRTGEKVFLECVQDMDHENMFWYRQDPGLGLRLIYFSYDVKMKEKGDIPEGYSVSREKKERFSLILESASTNQTSMYLCASSGGLAAVYEQYFGPGTRLTVT.

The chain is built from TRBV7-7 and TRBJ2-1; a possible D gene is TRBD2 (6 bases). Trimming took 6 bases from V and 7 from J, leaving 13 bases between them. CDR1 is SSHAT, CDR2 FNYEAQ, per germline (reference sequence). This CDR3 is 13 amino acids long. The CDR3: CASSPRGGNEQFF. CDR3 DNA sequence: TGTGCCAGCAGTCCACGTGGGGGGAATGAGCAGTTCTTC.

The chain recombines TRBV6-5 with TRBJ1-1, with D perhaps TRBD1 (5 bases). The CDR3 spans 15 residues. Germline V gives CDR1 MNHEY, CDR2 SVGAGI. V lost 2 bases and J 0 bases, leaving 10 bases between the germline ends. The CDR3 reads CASSYGGSMNTEAFF. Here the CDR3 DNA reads TGTGCCAGCAGTTACGGGGGGAGTATGAACACTGAAGCTTTCTTT.

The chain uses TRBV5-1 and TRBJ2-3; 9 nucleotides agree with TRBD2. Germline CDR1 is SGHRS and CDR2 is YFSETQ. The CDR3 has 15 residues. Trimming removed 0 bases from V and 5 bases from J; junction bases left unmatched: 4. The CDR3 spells CASSLVRGGEDTQYF. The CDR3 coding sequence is TGCGCCAGCAGCTTGGTTCGCGGGGGGGAAGATACGCAGTATTTT.

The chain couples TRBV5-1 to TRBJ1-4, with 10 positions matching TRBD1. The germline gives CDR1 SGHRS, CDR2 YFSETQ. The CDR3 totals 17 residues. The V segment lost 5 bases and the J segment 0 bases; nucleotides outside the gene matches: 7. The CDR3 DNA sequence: TGCGCCAGCAGTCCCGGGACAGGGGACGCAACTAATGAAAAACTGTTTTTT. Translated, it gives CASSPGTGDATNEKLFF.

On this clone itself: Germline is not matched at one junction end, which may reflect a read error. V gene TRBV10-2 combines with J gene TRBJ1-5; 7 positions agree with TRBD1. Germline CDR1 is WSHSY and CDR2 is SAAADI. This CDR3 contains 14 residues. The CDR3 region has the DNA TGCGCCAGCAGTTGGCAGGGGGGCAACCAGCCCCAGCATTTT. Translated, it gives CASSWQGGNQPQHF.

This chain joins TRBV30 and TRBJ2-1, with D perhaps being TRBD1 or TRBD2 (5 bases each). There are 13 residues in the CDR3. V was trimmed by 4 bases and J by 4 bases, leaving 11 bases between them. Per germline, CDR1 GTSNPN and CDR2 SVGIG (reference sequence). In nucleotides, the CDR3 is TGTGCCTGGACGGGGCTAGCATACAATGAGCAGTTCTTC. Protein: CAWTGLAYNEQFF. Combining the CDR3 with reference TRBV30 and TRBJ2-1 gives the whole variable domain SQTIHQWPATLVQPVGSPLSLECTVEGTSNPNLYWYRQAAGRGLQLLFYSVGIGQISSEVPQNLSASRPQDRQFILSSKKLLLSDSGFYLCAWTGLAYNEQFFGPGTRLTVL.

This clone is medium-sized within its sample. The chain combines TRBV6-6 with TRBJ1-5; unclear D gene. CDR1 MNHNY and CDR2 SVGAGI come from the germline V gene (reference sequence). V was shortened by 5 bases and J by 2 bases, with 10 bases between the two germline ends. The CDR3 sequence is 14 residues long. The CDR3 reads CASSLDTGNQPQHF. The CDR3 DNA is TGTGCCAGCAGTCTAGACACTGGCAATCAGCCCCAGCATTTT.

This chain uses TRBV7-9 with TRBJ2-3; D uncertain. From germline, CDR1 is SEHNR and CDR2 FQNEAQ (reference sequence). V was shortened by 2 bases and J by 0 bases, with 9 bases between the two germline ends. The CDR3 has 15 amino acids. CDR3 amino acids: CASSLTALSTDTQYF. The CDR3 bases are TGTGCCAGCAGCTTAACGGCTTTGAGCACAGATACGCAGTATTTT.

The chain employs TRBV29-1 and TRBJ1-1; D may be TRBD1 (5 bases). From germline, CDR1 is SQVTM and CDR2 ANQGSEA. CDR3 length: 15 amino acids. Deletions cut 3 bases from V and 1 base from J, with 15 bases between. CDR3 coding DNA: TGCAGCGTTGAGAGGTTGGGCAGGGCGAACACTGAAGCTTTCTTT. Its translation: CSVERLGRANTEAFF.

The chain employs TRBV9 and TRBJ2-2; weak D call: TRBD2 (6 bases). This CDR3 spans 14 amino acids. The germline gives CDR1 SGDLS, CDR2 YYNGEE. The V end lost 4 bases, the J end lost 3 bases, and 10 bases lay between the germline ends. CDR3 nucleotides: TGTGCCAGCAGCCCAGCGGGTGACACCGGGGAGCTGTTTTTT. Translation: CASSPAGDTGELFF.

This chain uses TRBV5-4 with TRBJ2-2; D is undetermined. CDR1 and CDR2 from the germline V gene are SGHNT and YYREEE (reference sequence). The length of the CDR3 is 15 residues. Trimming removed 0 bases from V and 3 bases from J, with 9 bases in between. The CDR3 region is CASSLGRADTGELFF. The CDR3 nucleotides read TGTGCCAGCAGCTTGGGAAGGGCCGACACCGGGGAGCTGTTTTTT.

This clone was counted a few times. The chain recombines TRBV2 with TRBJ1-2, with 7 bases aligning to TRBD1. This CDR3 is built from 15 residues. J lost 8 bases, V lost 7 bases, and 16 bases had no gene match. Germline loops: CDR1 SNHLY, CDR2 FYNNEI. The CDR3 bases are TGTGCCAGCACCCCGGGACAGTTCTCAGGGGGAGGCTACACCTTC. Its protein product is CASTPGQFSGGGYTF. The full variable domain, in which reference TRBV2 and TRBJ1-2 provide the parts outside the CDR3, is EPEVTQTPSHQVTQMGQEVILRCVPISNHLYFYWYRQILGQKVEFLVSFYNNEISEKSEIFDDQFSVERPDGSNFTLKIRSTKLEDSAMYFCASTPGQFSGGGYTFGSGTRLTVV.

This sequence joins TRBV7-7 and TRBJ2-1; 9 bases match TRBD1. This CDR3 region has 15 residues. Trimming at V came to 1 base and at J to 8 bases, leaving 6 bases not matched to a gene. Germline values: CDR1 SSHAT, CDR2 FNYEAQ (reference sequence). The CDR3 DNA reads TGTGCCAGCAGCTTAGACGGGACAGGGATATATGAGCAGTTCTTC. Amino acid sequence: CASSLDGTGIYEQFF.

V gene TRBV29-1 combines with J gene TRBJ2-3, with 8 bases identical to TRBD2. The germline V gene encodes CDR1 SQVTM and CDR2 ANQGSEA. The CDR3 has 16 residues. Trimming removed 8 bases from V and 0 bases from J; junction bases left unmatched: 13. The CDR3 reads CSTLSGVESSTDTQYF. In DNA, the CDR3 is TGCAGCACCCTTAGCGGGGTCGAATCTAGCACAGATACGCAGTATTTT.

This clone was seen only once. DNA for the CDR3: TGTGCCAGCAGCCCGGGGTTTTCGAGCACAGATACGCAGTATTTT. It is translated as CASSPGFSSTDTQYF. V is TRBV7-2 and J is TRBJ2-3; tentative D call: TRBD2 (5 bases). The CDR3 has 15 amino acids. In germline, CDR1 is SGHTA, CDR2 FQGNSA. Trimming pared 5 bases from V and 0 bases from J, leaving 12 bases between.

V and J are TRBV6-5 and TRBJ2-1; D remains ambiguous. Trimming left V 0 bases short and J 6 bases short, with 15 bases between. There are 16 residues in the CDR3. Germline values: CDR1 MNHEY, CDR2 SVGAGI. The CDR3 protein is CASSYSRQPTRNEQFF. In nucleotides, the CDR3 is TGTGCCAGCAGTTACTCGAGGCAGCCTACTCGCAATGAGCAGTTCTTC.

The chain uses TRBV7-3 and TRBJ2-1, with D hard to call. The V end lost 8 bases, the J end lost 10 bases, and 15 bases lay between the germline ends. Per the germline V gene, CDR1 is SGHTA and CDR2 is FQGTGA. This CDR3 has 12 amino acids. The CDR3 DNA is TGTGCCAGCGGTCGTAGCATAGGGGAGCAGTTCTTC. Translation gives CASGRSIGEQFF. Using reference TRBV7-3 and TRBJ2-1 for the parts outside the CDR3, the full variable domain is GAGVSQTPSNKVTEKGKYVELRCDPISGHTALYWYRQSLGQGPEFLIYFQGTGAADDSGLPNDRFFAVRPEGSVSTLKIQRTERGDSAVYLCASGRSIGEQFFGPGTRLTVL.

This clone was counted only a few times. The DNA of the CDR3 is TGTGCCAGCAGTGCTTCCAGGGGGCCCGGGACTGAAGCTTTCTTT. Protein: CASSASRGPGTEAFF. The V and J genes are TRBV2 and TRBJ1-1; TRBD1 matches 8 bases. The J segment lost 5 bases and the V segment lost 4 bases, leaving 9 bases of the junction unmatched. Germline lookup yields CDR1 SNHLY and CDR2 FYNNEI. The CDR3 has 15 amino acids.

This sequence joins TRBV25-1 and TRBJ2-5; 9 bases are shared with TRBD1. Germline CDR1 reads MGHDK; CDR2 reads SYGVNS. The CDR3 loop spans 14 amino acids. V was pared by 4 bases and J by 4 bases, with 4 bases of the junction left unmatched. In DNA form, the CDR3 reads TGTGCCAGCAGTGTTTACAGGGGGCGAGAGACCCAGTACTTC. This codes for CASSVYRGRETQYF. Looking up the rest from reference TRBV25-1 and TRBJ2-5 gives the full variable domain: EADIYQTPRYLVIGTGKKITLECSQTMGHDKMYWYQQDPGMELHLIHYSYGVNSTEKGDLSSESTVSRIRTEHFPLTLESARPSHTSQYLCASSVYRGRETQYFGPGTRLLVL.

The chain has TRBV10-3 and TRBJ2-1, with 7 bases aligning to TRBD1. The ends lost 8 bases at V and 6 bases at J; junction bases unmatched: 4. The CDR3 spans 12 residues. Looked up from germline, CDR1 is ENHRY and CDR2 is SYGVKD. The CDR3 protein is CAISTGTNEQFF. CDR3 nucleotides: TGTGCCATCTCGACAGGGACCAATGAGCAGTTCTTC.

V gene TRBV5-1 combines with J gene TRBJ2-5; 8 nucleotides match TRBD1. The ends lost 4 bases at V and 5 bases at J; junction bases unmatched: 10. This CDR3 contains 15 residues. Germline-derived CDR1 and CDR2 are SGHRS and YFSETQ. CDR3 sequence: CASSIRDRLGETQYF. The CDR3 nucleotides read TGCGCCAGCAGCATCCGGGACAGGTTGGGGGAGACCCAGTACTTC.

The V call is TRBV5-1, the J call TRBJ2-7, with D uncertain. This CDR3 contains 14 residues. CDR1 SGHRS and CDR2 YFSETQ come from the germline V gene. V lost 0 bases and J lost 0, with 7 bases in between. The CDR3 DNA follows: TGCGCCAGCAGCTTGGGACTCAGCTCCTACGAGCAGTACTTC. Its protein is CASSLGLSSYEQYF.

The CDR3 bases are TGTGCCAGCAGCTTGGGCAAAACAGATACGCAGTATTTT. It translates to CASSLGKTDTQYF. The rearrangement links TRBV5-6 to TRBJ2-3; D is unclear. The V gene lost 0 bases and the J gene lost 3 bases, with 5 bases spanning the gap. Germline V lookup: CDR1 SGHDT, CDR2 YYEEEE. The CDR3 runs 13 residues.

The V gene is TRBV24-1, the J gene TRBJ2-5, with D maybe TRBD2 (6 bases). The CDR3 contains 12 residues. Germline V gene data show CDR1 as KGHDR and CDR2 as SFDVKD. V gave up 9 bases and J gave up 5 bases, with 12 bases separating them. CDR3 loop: CATRRGWETQYF. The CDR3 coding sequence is TGTGCCACCCGGAGGGGCTGGGAGACCCAGTACTTC.